The text below deals with one T cell receptor beta chain. CDR3 length equals 17 residues. V was clipped by 0 bases and J by 4 bases; unmatched bases: 4. In germline, CDR1 is LGHNA, CDR2 YNFKEQ. A single record per CDR3 protein comes from TCRdb applying MiXCR to the RT-PCR reads. The sample has about 700,000 distinct CDR3 sequences, about 14% seen once. The source is a female donor in good health, serving as a healthy control. What was sequenced was memory CD4+ T cells from blood. This chain connects TRBV4-2 to TRBJ2-4, with 12 positions matching TRBD2. DNA of the CDR3: TGTGCCAGCAGCCAAGAACTAGCGGGAGGTCGGAAAAACATTCAGTACTTC. It translates to CASSQELAGGRKNIQYF.